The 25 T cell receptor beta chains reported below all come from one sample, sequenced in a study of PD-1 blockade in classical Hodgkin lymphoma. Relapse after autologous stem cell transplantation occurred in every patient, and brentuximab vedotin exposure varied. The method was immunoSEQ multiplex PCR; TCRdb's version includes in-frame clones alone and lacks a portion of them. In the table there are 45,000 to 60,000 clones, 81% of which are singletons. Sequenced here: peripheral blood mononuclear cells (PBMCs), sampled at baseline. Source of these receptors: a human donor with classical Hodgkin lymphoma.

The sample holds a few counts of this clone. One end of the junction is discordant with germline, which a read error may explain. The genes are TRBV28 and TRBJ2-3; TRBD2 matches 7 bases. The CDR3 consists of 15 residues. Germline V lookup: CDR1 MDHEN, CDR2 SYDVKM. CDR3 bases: TGTGCCTGCAGAGCTCCGAGCGGGATTGCAGATACGCAGTATTTT. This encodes CACRAPSGIADTQYF. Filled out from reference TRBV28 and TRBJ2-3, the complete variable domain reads DVKVTQSSRYLVKRTGEKVFLECVQDMDHENMFWYRQDPGLGLRLIYFSYDVKMKEKGDIPEGYSVSREKKERFSLILESASTNQTSMYLCACRAPSGIADTQYFGPGTRLTVL.

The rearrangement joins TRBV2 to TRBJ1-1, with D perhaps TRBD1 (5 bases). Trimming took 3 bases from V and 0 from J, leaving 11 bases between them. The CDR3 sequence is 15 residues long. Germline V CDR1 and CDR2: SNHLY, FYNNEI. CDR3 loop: CASSDEGALNTEAFF. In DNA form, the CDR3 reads TGTGCCAGCAGTGATGAAGGGGCGTTGAACACTGAAGCTTTCTTT.

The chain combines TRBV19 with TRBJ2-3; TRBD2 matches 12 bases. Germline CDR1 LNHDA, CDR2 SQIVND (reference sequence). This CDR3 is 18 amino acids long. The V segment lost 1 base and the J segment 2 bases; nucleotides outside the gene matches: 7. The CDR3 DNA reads TGTGCCAGTAGTATAGTGCCGGGACTAGCGGGTTTCACAGATACGCAGTATTTT. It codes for CASSIVPGLAGFTDTQYF.

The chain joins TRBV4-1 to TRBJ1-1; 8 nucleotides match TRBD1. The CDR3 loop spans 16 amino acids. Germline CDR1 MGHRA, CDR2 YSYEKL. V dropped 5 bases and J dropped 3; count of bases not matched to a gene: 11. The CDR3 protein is CASSLFFRGRDTEAFF. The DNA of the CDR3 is TGCGCCAGCAGCTTGTTCTTCAGGGGGCGGGACACTGAAGCTTTCTTT.

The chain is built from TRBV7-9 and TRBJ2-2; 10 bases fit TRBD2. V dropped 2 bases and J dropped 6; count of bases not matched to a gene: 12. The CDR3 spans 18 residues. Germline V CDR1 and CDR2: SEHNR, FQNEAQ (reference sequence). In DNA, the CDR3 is TGTGCCAGCAGCTTAACCCTAGCGGGAGTAAGGAGGGCCGGGGAGCTGTTTTTT. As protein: CASSLTLAGVRRAGELFF.

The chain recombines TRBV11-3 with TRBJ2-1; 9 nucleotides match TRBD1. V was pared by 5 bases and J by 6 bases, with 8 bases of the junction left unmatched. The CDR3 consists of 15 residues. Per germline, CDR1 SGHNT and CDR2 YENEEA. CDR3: CASSISGTGSNEQFF. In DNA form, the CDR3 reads TGTGCCAGCAGCATATCCGGGACAGGGTCCAATGAGCAGTTCTTC. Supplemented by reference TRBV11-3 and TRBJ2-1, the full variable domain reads EAGVVQSPRYKIIEKKQPVAFWCNPISGHNTLYWYLQNLGQGPELLIRYENEEAVDDSQLPKDRFSAERLKGVDSTLKIQPAELGDSAVYLCASSISGTGSNEQFFGPGTRLTVL.

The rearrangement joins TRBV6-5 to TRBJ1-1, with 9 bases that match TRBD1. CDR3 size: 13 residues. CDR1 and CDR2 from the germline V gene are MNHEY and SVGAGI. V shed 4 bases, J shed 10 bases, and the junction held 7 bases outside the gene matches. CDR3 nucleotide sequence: TGTGCCAGCAGTTTAAACAGGGGGCGTGGAGCTTTCTTT. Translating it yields CASSLNRGRGAFF.

The CDR3 DNA reads as TGTGCCAGCGTCGCTAGCGGACCCTTAGAGACCCAGTACTTC. It encodes CASVASGPLETQYF. The rearrangement uses TRBV6-1 and TRBJ2-5, with TRBD2 matching 7 bases. Per germline, CDR1 MNHNS and CDR2 SASEGT. V trimming: 8 bases; J trimming: 4 bases; junction bases outside the gene matches: 10. The length of the CDR3 is 14 residues.

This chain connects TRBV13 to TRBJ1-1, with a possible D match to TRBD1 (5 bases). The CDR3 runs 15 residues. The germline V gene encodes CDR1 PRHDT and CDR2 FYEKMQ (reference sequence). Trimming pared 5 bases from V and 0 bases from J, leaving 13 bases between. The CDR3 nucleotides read TGTGCCAGCAGCCCTCGACAGAAGCTGAACACTGAAGCTTTCTTT. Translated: CASSPRQKLNTEAFF.

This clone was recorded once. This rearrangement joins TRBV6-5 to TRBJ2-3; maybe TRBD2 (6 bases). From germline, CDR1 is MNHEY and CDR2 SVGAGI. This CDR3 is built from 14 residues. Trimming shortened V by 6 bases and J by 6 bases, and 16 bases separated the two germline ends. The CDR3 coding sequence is TGTGCCAGCAGCGCGGGAAACGTTTTTGATACGCAGTATTTT. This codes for CASSAGNVFDTQYF.

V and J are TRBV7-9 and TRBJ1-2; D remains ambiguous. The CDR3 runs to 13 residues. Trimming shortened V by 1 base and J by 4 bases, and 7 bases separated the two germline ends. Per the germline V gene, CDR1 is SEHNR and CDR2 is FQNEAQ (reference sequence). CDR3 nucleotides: TGTGCCAGCAGCTTAGGCTCGGGCTATGGCTACACCTTC. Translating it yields CASSLGSGYGYTF.

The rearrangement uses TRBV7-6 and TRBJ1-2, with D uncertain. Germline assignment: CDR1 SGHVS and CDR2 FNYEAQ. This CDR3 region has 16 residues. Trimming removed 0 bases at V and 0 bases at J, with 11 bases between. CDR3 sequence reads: CASSLAPGSPNYGYTF. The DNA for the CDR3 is TGTGCCAGCAGCTTAGCCCCGGGCAGCCCTAACTATGGCTACACCTTC.

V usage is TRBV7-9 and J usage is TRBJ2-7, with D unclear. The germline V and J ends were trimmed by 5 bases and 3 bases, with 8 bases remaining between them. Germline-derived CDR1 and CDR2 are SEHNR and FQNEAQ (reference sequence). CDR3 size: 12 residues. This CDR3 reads CASSASSYEQYF. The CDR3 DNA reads TGTGCCAGCAGCGCAAGCAGCTACGAGCAGTACTTC.

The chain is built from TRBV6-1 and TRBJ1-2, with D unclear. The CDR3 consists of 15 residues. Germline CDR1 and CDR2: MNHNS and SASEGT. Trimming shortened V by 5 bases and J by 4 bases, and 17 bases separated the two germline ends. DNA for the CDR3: TGTGCCAGCAGTCCCCTGGGCGCAGCCCTCTATGGCTACACCTTC. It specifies CASSPLGAALYGYTF.

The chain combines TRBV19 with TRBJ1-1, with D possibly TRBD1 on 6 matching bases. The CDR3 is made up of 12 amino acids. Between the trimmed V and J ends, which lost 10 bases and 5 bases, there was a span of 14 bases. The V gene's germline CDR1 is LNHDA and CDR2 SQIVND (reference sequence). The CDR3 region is CATGPQGTEAFF. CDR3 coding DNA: TGTGCCACAGGGCCACAGGGAACTGAAGCTTTCTTT.

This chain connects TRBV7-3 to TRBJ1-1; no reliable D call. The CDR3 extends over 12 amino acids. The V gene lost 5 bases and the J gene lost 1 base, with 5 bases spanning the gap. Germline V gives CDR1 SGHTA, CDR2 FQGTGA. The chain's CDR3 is CASSHPNTEAFF. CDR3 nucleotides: TGTGCCAGCAGCCATCCGAACACTGAAGCTTTCTTT.

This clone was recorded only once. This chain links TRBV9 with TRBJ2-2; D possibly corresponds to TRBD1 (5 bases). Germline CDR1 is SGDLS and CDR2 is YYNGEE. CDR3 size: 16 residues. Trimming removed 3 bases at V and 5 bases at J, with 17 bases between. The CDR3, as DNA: TGTGCCAGCAGCGCTAGTACTCTTGACAGTACCGGGGAGCTGTTTTTT. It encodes CASSASTLDSTGELFF.

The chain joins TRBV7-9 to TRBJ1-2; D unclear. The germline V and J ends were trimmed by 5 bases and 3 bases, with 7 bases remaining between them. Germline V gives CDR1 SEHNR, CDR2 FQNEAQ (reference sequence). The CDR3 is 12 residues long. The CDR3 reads CASSTTYYGYTF. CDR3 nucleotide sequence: TGTGCCAGCAGCACGACTTACTATGGCTACACCTTC.

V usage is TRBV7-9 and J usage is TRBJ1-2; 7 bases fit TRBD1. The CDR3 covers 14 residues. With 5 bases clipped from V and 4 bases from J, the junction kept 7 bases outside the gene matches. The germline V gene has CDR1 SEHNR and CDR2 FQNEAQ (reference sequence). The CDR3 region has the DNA TGTGCCAGCAGCCCCCGGGACAGACCCTATGGCTACACCTTC. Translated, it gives CASSPRDRPYGYTF.

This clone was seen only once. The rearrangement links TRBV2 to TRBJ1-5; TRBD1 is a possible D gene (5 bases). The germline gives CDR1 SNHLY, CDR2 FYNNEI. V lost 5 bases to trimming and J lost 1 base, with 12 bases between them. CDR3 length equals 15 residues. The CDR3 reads CASSRRGMSNQPQHF. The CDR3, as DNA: TGTGCCAGCAGTCGACGGGGGATGAGCAATCAGCCCCAGCATTTT. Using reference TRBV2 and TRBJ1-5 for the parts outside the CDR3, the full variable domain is EPEVTQTPSHQVTQMGQEVILRCVPISNHLYFYWYRQILGQKVEFLVSFYNNEISEKSEIFDDQFSVERPDGSNFTLKIRSTKLEDSAMYFCASSRRGMSNQPQHFGDGTRLSIL.

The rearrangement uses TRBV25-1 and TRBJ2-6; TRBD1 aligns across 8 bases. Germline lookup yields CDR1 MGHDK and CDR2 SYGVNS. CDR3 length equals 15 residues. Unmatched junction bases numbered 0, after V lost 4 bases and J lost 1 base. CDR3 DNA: TGTGCCAGCAGTGGGACAGGGTCTGGGGCCAACGTCCTGACTTTC. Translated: CASSGTGSGANVLTF.

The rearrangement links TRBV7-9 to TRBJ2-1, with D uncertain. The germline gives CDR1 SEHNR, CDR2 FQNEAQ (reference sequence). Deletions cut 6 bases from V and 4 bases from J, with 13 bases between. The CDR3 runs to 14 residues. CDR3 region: CASSKGKSYNEQFF. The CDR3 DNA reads TGTGCCAGCAGTAAAGGGAAAAGTTACAATGAGCAGTTCTTC.

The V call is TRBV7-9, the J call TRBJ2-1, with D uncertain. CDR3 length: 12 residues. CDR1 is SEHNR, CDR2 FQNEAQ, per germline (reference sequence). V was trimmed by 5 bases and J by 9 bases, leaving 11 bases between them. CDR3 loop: CASSPLTGEQFF. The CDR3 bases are TGTGCCAGCAGCCCATTAACCGGTGAGCAGTTCTTC.

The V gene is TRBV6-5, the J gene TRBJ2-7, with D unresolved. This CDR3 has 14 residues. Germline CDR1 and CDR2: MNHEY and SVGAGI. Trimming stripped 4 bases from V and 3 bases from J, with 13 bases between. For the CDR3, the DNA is TGTGCCAGCAGTTTTGGGGAAAATCGCTACGAGCAGTACTTC. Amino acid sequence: CASSFGENRYEQYF.

The CDR3 bases are TGTGCCAGCAGCCGGTTAAGCTCCTACAATGAGCAGTTCTTC. This gives the protein CASSRLSSYNEQFF. The chain employs TRBV7-2 and TRBJ2-1; D remains ambiguous. This CDR3 comprises 14 residues. Trimming shortened V by 5 bases and J by 0 bases, and 8 bases separated the two germline ends. Germline V lookup: CDR1 SGHTA, CDR2 FQGNSA.